This is a list of T cell receptor beta chains from one sample in a study of OX40 agonist ivuxolimab in advanced cancers. Data came from immunoSEQ multiplex PCR; TCRdb stores just in-frame clones and leaves some out. The sample holds roughly 63,000 clones; 89% are singletons and the top ten take about 12%. Sequencing was performed on CD4+ or CD8+ T cells sorted from blood, taken in a trial of the OX40 agonist ivuxolimab. All receptors come from an adult with an advanced solid tumor such as melanoma, head and neck, liver or kidney cancer. CDR3s include the opening cysteine and the closing phenylalanine or tryptophan. A D gene is named only where the DNA matches it firmly. Clone size is given for some rows only: seen once, a few or many times, or a class if the clone is expanded.

D gene,V gene,clone size,J gene,CDR3 DNA,CDR3 protein
TRBD2,TRBV27,.,TRBJ2-1,TGTGCCAGCAGTCTCGGGACTAGCGGGAGGAATGAGCAGTTCTTC,CASSLGTSGRNEQFF
.,TRBV4-3,.,TRBJ1-4,TGCGCCAGCAGCCAAAGACCCGGGGGTTCAGTTAATGAAAAACTGTTTTTT,CASSQRPGGSVNEKLFF
TRBD2,TRBV4-3,.,TRBJ2-1,TGCGCCAGCAGCCCCGGACTAGCGTTATATTCGGGGCAGTTCTTC,CASSPGLALYSGQFF
TRBD2,TRBV2,.,TRBJ2-5,TGTGCCAGTTACCTAGCGGAGGGAGAGACCCAGTACTTC,CASYLAEGETQYF
.,TRBV4-1,.,TRBJ2-5,TGCGCCAGCAGCCAAGAGGAACAGTGGGATATGGAGACCCAGTACTTC,CASSQEEQWDMETQYF
.,TRBV4-1,.,TRBJ1-4,TGCGCCAGCAGCCAAGTAGGGTACGGGGGTTTGAATGAAAAACTGTTTTTT,CASSQVGYGGLNEKLFF
TRBD2,TRBV13,few,TRBJ2-2,TGTGCCAGCAGCGCTCTAGCGGGAGATTCCACCGGGGAGCTGTTTTTT,CASSALAGDSTGELFF
.,TRBV30,few,TRBJ2-3,TGTGCCTGGAGTTGGGGTACAGATACGCAGTATTTT,CAWSWGTDTQYF
TRBD2,TRBV6-5,.,TRBJ2-7,TGTGCCAGCAGTTACGTGGGAGGGCAGACCTACGAGCAGTACTTC,CASSYVGGQTYEQYF
.,TRBV7-8,.,TRBJ2-3,TGTGCCAGCAGCCGCGACGGAAAATGGGAAGATACGCAGTATTTT,CASSRDGKWEDTQYF
TRBD1,TRBV5-1,.,TRBJ1-2,TGCGCCAGCAGCTCGCGGACAGGGGTAAACTATGGCTACACCTTC,CASSSRTGVNYGYTF
.,TRBV9,.,TRBJ1-1,TGTGCCAGCGGGTCGGGGCAGGGAGCCACTGAAGCTTTCTTT,CASGSGQGATEAFF
.,TRBV7-9,.,TRBJ1-6,TGTGCCAGCAGCGCAGGGGTGGGTTCCTATAATTCACCCCTCCACTTT,CASSAGVGSYNSPLHF
TRBD1,TRBV6-5,.,TRBJ1-2,TGTGCCAGCAGTTACTTGGAGACAGGGAGGACCTATGGCTACACCTTC,CASSYLETGRTYGYTF
TRBD2,TRBV9,.,TRBJ2-7,TGTGCCAGCAGCGTTTCCGGGGGGTCCCACGACGAGCAGTACTTC,CASSVSGGSHDEQYF
TRBD1,TRBV2,.,TRBJ1-5,TGTGCCAGCAGGGGGACAGGGCTTAGCAATCAGCCCCAGCATTTT,CASRGTGLSNQPQHF
TRBD2,TRBV9,.,TRBJ2-1,TGTGCCAGCAGCGTTAGCGGGAGGACGGATGAGCAGTTCTTC,CASSVSGRTDEQFF
.,TRBV28,.,TRBJ2-6,TGTGCCAGCAGGCCACTTACAGGGTCTGGGGCCAACGTCCTGACTTTC,CASRPLTGSGANVLTF
.,TRBV29-1,.,TRBJ2-7,TGCAGCGTTGAGCTAGCGAACTACGAGCAGTACTTC,CSVELANYEQYF
.,TRBV30,.,TRBJ1-5,TGTGCCTGGAGCGACCCCCCCCAGCCCCAGCATTTT,CAWSDPPQPQHF
.,TRBV28,few,TRBJ2-1,TGTGCCAGCAGTACATTTTCGGGGAATGAGCAGTTCTTC,CASSTFSGNEQFF
.,TRBV6-6,once,TRBJ1-2,TGTGCCAGCAGTACCGGGACCCCGGGCTACACCTTC,CASSTGTPGYTF